Shown below are 19 T cell receptor beta chains from a single sample sequenced in a study of blood T cell repertoires in COVID-19. Method: immunoSEQ multiplex PCR; TCRdb's copy keeps in-frame clones and lacks some. The profile shows a few hundred thousand clones, around 85% of them singletons. Sequencing was done on a sample of peripheral blood. The receptor source for this set is a woman in her late teens or twenties with acute or convalescent COVID-19.

The chain recombines TRBV11-2 with TRBJ2-2, with 9 bases aligning to TRBD2. The germline gives CDR1 SGHAT, CDR2 FQNNGV. Germline trimming cut 4 bases from V and 6 bases from J; bases unmatched to any gene: 6. The CDR3 length is 15 residues. CDR3 loop: CASSWWREGSGELFF. CDR3 nucleotides: TGTGCCAGCAGCTGGTGGCGGGAGGGTTCCGGGGAGCTGTTTTTT. Complete variable domain (other parts from reference TRBV11-2 and TRBJ2-2): EAGVAQSPRYKIIEKRQSVAFWCNPISGHATLYWYQQILGQGPKLLIQFQNNGVVDDSQLPKDRFSAERLKGVDSTLKIQPAKLEDSAVYLCASSWWREGSGELFFGEGSRLTVL.

The rearrangement joins TRBV7-9 to TRBJ2-7; D is perhaps TRBD1 (5 bases). Germline values: CDR1 SEHNR, CDR2 FQNEAQ (reference sequence). The V end was cut by 6 bases, the J end by 4 bases, with 7 bases between. The CDR3 extends over 11 amino acids. CDR3 residues: CASRGAYEQYF. CDR3 sequence (DNA): TGTGCCAGCAGAGGGGCGTACGAGCAGTACTTC.

V usage is TRBV6-6 and J usage is TRBJ2-7; D might be TRBD2 (6 bases). The CDR3 consists of 14 residues. The V end lost 8 bases, the J end lost 2 bases, and 16 bases lay between the germline ends. In germline, CDR1 is MNHNY, CDR2 SVGAGI (reference sequence). As DNA, the CDR3 is TGTGCCAGCCACCCACCGGGAGCCACCTACGAGCAGTACTTC. Its protein is CASHPPGATYEQYF.

V usage is TRBV2 and J usage is TRBJ1-5; TRBD1 is a possible D gene (6 bases). Trimming removed 4 bases at V and 5 bases at J, with 12 bases between. The CDR3 is made up of 14 amino acids. Germline V gene data show CDR1 as SNHLY and CDR2 as FYNNEI. In DNA, the CDR3 is TGTGCCAGCAGTGGAGGGACAAGCGATCAGCCCCAGCATTTT. It is translated as CASSGGTSDQPQHF.

J is TRBJ1-2 and V is TRBV4-2; 8 nucleotides agree with TRBD1. V shed 7 bases, J shed 5 bases, and the junction held 9 bases outside the gene matches. CDR1 and CDR2 (germline): LGHNA, YNFKEQ. The CDR3 has 14 amino acids. The CDR3 DNA is TGTGCCAGCACAGAACCCGGACAGGGATATGGCTACACCTTC. Translated, it gives CASTEPGQGYGYTF.

Written as DNA, the CDR3 is TGTGCCAGCAGTGACTCCGGCAGGGGGGCCGGGGCCAACGTCCTGACTTTC. This gives the protein CASSDSGRGAGANVLTF. The chain joins TRBV6-4 to TRBJ2-6; D is perhaps TRBD1 (7 bases). CDR3 length: 17 residues. Germline CDR1 reads MRHNA; CDR2 reads SNTAGT. The V and J ends lost 0 bases and 4 bases respectively, with 13 bases between them.

The CDR3 loop reads CASSATSSYEQYF. CDR3 sequence (DNA): TGTGCCAGCAGCGCGACTTCCTCCTACGAGCAGTACTTC. This chain connects TRBV7-8 to TRBJ2-7; D unresolved. CDR1 is SGHVS and CDR2 is FQNEAQ in the germline V gene. There are 13 residues in the CDR3. The ends were cut back, 5 bases at V and 0 bases at J, with 8 bases in the middle. The full variable domain, rest sourced from reference TRBV7-8 and TRBJ2-7, is GAGVSQSPRYKVAKRGQDVALRCDPISGHVSLFWYQQALGQGPEFLTYFQNEAQLDKSGLPSDRFFAERPEGSVSTLKIQRTQQEDSAVYLCASSATSSYEQYFGPGTRLTVT.

The chain uses TRBV7-9 and TRBJ2-3; 9 nucleotides align to TRBD2. This CDR3 has 15 amino acids. Trimming at V came to 3 bases and at J to 5 bases, leaving 6 bases not matched to a gene. Germline V gene data show CDR1 as SEHNR and CDR2 as FQNEAQ (reference sequence). The CDR3 sequence is CASSFSGRRGDTQYF. CDR3 nucleotide sequence: TGTGCCAGCAGCTTTAGCGGGAGACGGGGAGATACGCAGTATTTT.

The CDR3 DNA is TGTGCCAGCAGATCCACAGGGGGGTATAACACCGGGGAGCTGTTTTTT. This sequence encodes CASRSTGGYNTGELFF. This sequence joins TRBV2 and TRBJ2-2, with 8 bases matching TRBD1. This CDR3 comprises 16 residues. Germline lookup yields CDR1 SNHLY and CDR2 FYNNEI. V dropped 6 bases and J dropped 2; count of bases not matched to a gene: 8.

With regard to this clone: One end of the junction varies from germline; a read error may be responsible. Other DNA sequences in the same sample also yield this CDR3. The J gene is TRBJ1-2, the V gene TRBV4-1, with D perhaps TRBD1 (6 bases). There are 13 residues in the CDR3. CDR1 is MGHRA, CDR2 YSYEKL, per germline. CDR3 residues: CASRSGDIYGYTF. DNA of the CDR3: TGCGCCAGCAGATCAGGGGATATCTATGGCTACACCTTT.

This clone has just one count. This rearrangement joins TRBV11-3 to TRBJ1-5; D is ambiguous. This CDR3 is built from 16 residues. The V gene lost 7 bases and the J gene lost 5 bases, with 21 bases spanning the gap. Germline loops: CDR1 SGHNT, CDR2 YENEEA. The CDR3 spells CASIFSRPAQDQPQHF. The CDR3 bases are TGTGCCAGCATTTTTTCCCGACCGGCTCAGGATCAGCCCCAGCATTTT.

The J gene is TRBJ2-7, the V gene TRBV10-3; 8 bases agree with TRBD1. Germline CDR1 reads ENHRY; CDR2 reads SYGVKD. The CDR3 has 15 amino acids. J gave up 2 bases and V 4 bases, and 7 bases lay outside the gene matches. The CDR3 is CAISAETGAAYEQYF. CDR3 in DNA: TGTGCCATCAGTGCTGAGACAGGGGCCGCCTACGAGCAGTACTTC.

The genes are TRBV28 and TRBJ2-1; maybe TRBD1 (6 bases). Germline V gene data show CDR1 as MDHEN and CDR2 as SYDVKM. The V end lost 7 bases, the J end lost 7 bases, and 14 bases lay between the germline ends. This CDR3 spans 13 amino acids. This CDR3 is CASKGWGPNEQFF. DNA for the CDR3: TGTGCCAGCAAGGGTTGGGGGCCTAATGAGCAGTTCTTC.

The chain is built from TRBV9 and TRBJ1-2; D unresolved. This CDR3 region has 14 residues. Looked up from germline, CDR1 is SGDLS and CDR2 is YYNGEE. V dropped 4 bases and J dropped 7 bases, with 17 bases sitting between them. In DNA form, the CDR3 reads TGTGCCAGCAGCCCTCGGGAATGGGAGCGTGGCTACACCTTC. It is translated as CASSPREWERGYTF. The whole variable domain, filled in from reference TRBV9 and TRBJ1-2, reads DSGVTQTPKHLITATGQRVTLRCSPRSGDLSVYWYQQSLDQGLQFLIQYYNGEERAKGNILERFSAQQFPDLHSELNLSSLELGDSALYFCASSPREWERGYTFGSGTRLTVV.

The chain uses TRBV28 and TRBJ1-2; tentative D call: TRBD1 (5 bases). V was clipped by 1 base and J by 3 bases, with 9 bases between them. The CDR3 runs 14 residues. The V gene's germline CDR1 is MDHEN and CDR2 SYDVKM. Written as DNA, the CDR3 is TGTGCCAGCAGTTTATCACAGGCACACTATGGCTACACCTTC. This gives the protein CASSLSQAHYGYTF.

With regard to this clone: The sample carries other DNA sequences with the same CDR3. The CDR3 here is CASSLGQGGETQYF. The CDR3 bases are TGCGCCAGCAGCTTAGGACAGGGTGGCGAGACCCAGTACTTC. The rearrangement links TRBV5-1 to TRBJ2-5, with 8 bases identical to TRBD1. The CDR3 spans 14 residues. The trim removed 2 bases at V and 5 bases at J, leaving 5 bases unmatched. CDR1 and CDR2 from the germline V gene are SGHRS and YFSETQ. The variable domain in full, with the rest retrieved from reference TRBV5-1 and TRBJ2-5, is KAGVTQTPRYLIKTRGQQVTLSCSPISGHRSVSWYQQTPGQGLQFLFEYFSETQRNKGNFPGRFSGRQFSNSRSEMNVSTLELGDSALYLCASSLGQGGETQYFGPGTRLLVL.

This rearrangement joins TRBV11-1 to TRBJ1-5, with 7 bases identical to TRBD1. The CDR3 contains 13 residues. Germline CDR1 is SGHAT and CDR2 is FQDESV (reference sequence). V was clipped by 5 bases and J by 6 bases; unmatched bases: 4. Written as DNA, the CDR3 is TGTGCCAGCAGCGAAACAGGGGCTCAGCCCCAGCATTTT. It encodes CASSETGAQPQHF.

CDR3 sequence reads: CATSGNRENYGYTF. The CDR3 DNA reads TGTGCCACCAGTGGGAACAGGGAAAACTATGGCTACACCTTC. The chain has TRBV24-1 and TRBJ1-2, with a possible D match to TRBD1 (6 bases). CDR3 length: 14 residues. Germline CDR1 reads KGHDR; CDR2 reads SFDVKD. Trimming removed 5 bases at V and 2 bases at J, with 11 bases between.

This clone occurred once. The rearrangement joins TRBV7-9 to TRBJ2-1; 9 positions match TRBD1. Trimming took 5 bases from V and 3 from J; bases not matched to a gene: 2. Germline CDR1 is SEHNR and CDR2 is FQNEAQ (reference sequence). There are 14 residues in the CDR3. The CDR3 nucleotides read TGTGCCAGCAGCACGACAGGGGGCTACAATGAGCAGTTCTTC. This gives the protein CASSTTGGYNEQFF.